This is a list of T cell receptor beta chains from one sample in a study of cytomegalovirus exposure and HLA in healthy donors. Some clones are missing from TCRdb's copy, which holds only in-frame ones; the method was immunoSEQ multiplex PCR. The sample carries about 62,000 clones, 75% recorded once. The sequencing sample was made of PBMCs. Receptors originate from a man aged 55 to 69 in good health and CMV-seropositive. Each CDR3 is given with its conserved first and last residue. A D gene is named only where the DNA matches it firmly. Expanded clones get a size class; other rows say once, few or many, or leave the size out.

CDR3nt: TGTGCCAGCTCACCCCCAGGTCGGCGAAGGCCCTCGGATGGCTACACCTTC; CDR3aa: CASSPPGRRRPSDGYTF; abundance: -; j_gene: TRBJ1-2; d_gene: -; v_gene: TRBV18
CDR3nt: TGTGCCAGCAGCCCCCCGGGACAGGGGGCTTTAGGTACGCAGTATTTT; CDR3aa: CASSPPGQGALGTQYF; abundance: -; j_gene: TRBJ2-3; d_gene: TRBD1; v_gene: TRBV5-4
CDR3nt: TGTGCCAGCAGCTTCTCCGGGACAGCTACTAACTATGGCTACACCTTC; CDR3aa: CASSFSGTATNYGYTF; abundance: few; j_gene: TRBJ1-2; d_gene: TRBD1; v_gene: TRBV11-3
CDR3nt: TGTGCCAGTAGTATAGGGGGCAGTGGTGAGCAGTTCTTC; CDR3aa: CASSIGGSGEQFF; abundance: -; j_gene: TRBJ2-1; d_gene: -; v_gene: TRBV19
CDR3nt: TGTGCCAGCAGCTCGAGTCAGGGATGGACAGATACGCAGTATTTT; CDR3aa: CASSSSQGWTDTQYF; abundance: -; j_gene: TRBJ2-3; d_gene: -; v_gene: TRBV7-2
CDR3nt: TGTGCCAGCAGCCAGACCGGTGTGACAGGGAGTGCAGATACGCAGTATTTT; CDR3aa: CASSQTGVTGSADTQYF; abundance: once; j_gene: TRBJ2-3; d_gene: TRBD1; v_gene: TRBV4-2
CDR3nt: TGTGCCAGCAGTTTAGGCGGCGGGGTGTTCTCCTACGAGCAGTACTTC; CDR3aa: CASSLGGGVFSYEQYF; abundance: -; j_gene: TRBJ2-7; d_gene: -; v_gene: TRBV27
CDR3nt: TGTGCCAGCAGCTCCCGACTAGTAGGGAATGAGCAGTTCTTC; CDR3aa: CASSSRLVGNEQFF; abundance: -; j_gene: TRBJ2-1; d_gene: -; v_gene: TRBV5-5
CDR3nt: TGTGCCAGCAGCCTAAACAGGGATACCGGGGAGCTGTTTTTT; CDR3aa: CASSLNRDTGELFF; abundance: -; j_gene: TRBJ2-2; d_gene: -; v_gene: TRBV6-5
CDR3nt: TGTGCCATCAGTGAGCCGGACAGCAGCACAGATACGCAGTATTTT; CDR3aa: CAISEPDSSTDTQYF; abundance: -; j_gene: TRBJ2-3; d_gene: -; v_gene: TRBV10-3
CDR3nt: TGCGCCAGCAGGAGAGCGGGGGGCACAGATACGCAGTATTTT; CDR3aa: CASRRAGGTDTQYF; abundance: -; j_gene: TRBJ2-3; d_gene: TRBD2; v_gene: TRBV5-1
CDR3nt: TGTGCCAGTAGCCATACAAACCCTTATACTGGAAACACCATATATTTT; CDR3aa: CASSHTNPYTGNTIYF; abundance: once; j_gene: TRBJ1-3; d_gene: -; v_gene: TRBV19
CDR3nt: TGTGCCAGCAGTGATACAGTTTCCCCTAACTATGGCTACACCTTC; CDR3aa: CASSDTVSPNYGYTF; abundance: -; j_gene: TRBJ1-2; d_gene: -; v_gene: TRBV6-1
CDR3nt: TGCAGCGTTGGCGGGGGGGCCGGCATTCAGTACTTC; CDR3aa: CSVGGGAGIQYF; abundance: -; j_gene: TRBJ2-4; d_gene: TRBD2; v_gene: TRBV29-1
CDR3nt: TGTGCCAGCAGGTACCAAGCCGTGAGTGAGCAGTTCTTC; CDR3aa: CASRYQAVSEQFF; abundance: once; j_gene: TRBJ2-1; d_gene: -; v_gene: TRBV27
CDR3nt: TGTGCCAGCAGTGAAGGACAGACTGGAAACACCATATATTTT; CDR3aa: CASSEGQTGNTIYF; abundance: once; j_gene: TRBJ1-3; d_gene: -; v_gene: TRBV2
CDR3nt: TGTGCCAGCAGGTCCAGCGGGAGAGGCAATGAGCAGTTCTTC; CDR3aa: CASRSSGRGNEQFF; abundance: once; j_gene: TRBJ2-1; d_gene: TRBD2; v_gene: TRBV27
CDR3nt: TGTGCCAGCAGCTTAGTGAGGGGGGGCCTTGGCTATGGCTACACCTTC; CDR3aa: CASSLVRGGLGYGYTF; abundance: -; j_gene: TRBJ1-2; d_gene: -; v_gene: TRBV7-9
CDR3nt: TGCGCCAGCAGCTCCCCGAGCGGGGGGTCAGAGACCCAGTACTTC; CDR3aa: CASSSPSGGSETQYF; abundance: -; j_gene: TRBJ2-5; d_gene: TRBD2; v_gene: TRBV5-1
CDR3nt: TGTGCCAGCAGCTTTAGTGAATTCACTGAAGCTTTCTTT; CDR3aa: CASSFSEFTEAFF; abundance: once; j_gene: TRBJ1-1; d_gene: -; v_gene: TRBV7-9
CDR3nt: TGTGCCAGCAGCCCGAAAGTGAGGGCCGAGCAGTACTTC; CDR3aa: CASSPKVRAEQYF; abundance: -; j_gene: TRBJ2-7; d_gene: -; v_gene: TRBV7-2
CDR3nt: TGCGCCAGCAGCCAAGAAGACAGGGGCAATCAGCCCCAGCATTTT; CDR3aa: CASSQEDRGNQPQHF; abundance: -; j_gene: TRBJ1-5; d_gene: TRBD1; v_gene: TRBV4-1
CDR3nt: TGTGCCAGCAGCTTAGATCCTGCCCCGGGGACCCAGTACTTC; CDR3aa: CASSLDPAPGTQYF; abundance: -; j_gene: TRBJ2-5; d_gene: -; v_gene: TRBV11-2